A single sample is the source of the 23 T cell receptor beta chains below, sequenced in a study of molecular identifiers for immune sequencing clone quantification (dated by TCRdb to 2017 to 2018). Libraries were constructed by PCR. The sequencer listed for this sample is NextSeq 500. TCRdb handled the public reads itself, with Q25 trimming in fastp and clone calling in MiXCR, and kept productive beta chains. Rows with one shared CDR3 protein collapse into an entry with the most common genes and DNA. In this sample the table shows around 480,000 distinct CDR3 sequences, approximately 25% of which occur a single time. Roughly 0.77% of the sample goes to the ten largest clones. Sequencing was performed on naive CD8+ T cells from blood, with Jurkat cell RNA spiked in. The meaning of the sample's cell subset or site label: FACS-sorted CD8+CD4-CCR7+CD45RA+ naive T cells. These receptors were obtained from a human donor in good health. Some libraries in this study had Jurkat cell RNA spiked in.

This clonotype was counted ten times or more. The chain employs TRBV3-1 and TRBJ1-1; D gene uncertain. This CDR3 has 13 residues. Trimming took 1 base from V and 1 from J, leaving 4 bases between them. Germline assignment: CDR1 LGHDT and CDR2 YNNKEL (reference sequence). CDR3 amino acids: CASSQVWNTEAFF. The CDR3, as DNA: TGTGCCAGCAGCCAAGTGTGGAACACTGAAGCTTTCTTT.

The chain employs TRBV7-2 and TRBJ2-2; TRBD2 matches at 7 bases. Germline CDR1 reads SGHTA; CDR2 reads FQGNSA. The CDR3 loop spans 18 amino acids. Trimming cost V 2 bases and J 3 bases; bases outside gene matches: 12. The CDR3: CASSLRLLAASDTGELFF. The CDR3 DNA is TGTGCCAGCAGCTTAAGGCTTCTAGCGGCGTCGGACACCGGGGAGCTGTTTTTT.

This clonotype was seen a handful of times. This sequence joins TRBV20-1 and TRBJ2-7; 13 positions agree with TRBD2. Per germline, CDR1 DFQATT and CDR2 SNEGSKA (reference sequence). The CDR3 has 18 amino acids. The J segment lost 4 bases and the V segment lost 1 base, leaving 13 bases of the junction unmatched. This CDR3 reads CSARGTGLAGQKGYEQYF. Here the CDR3 DNA reads TGCAGTGCTAGAGGGACGGGACTAGCGGGGCAGAAGGGATACGAGCAGTACTTC.

This clonotype was seen many times. V usage is TRBV12-3 or TRBV12-4 and J usage is TRBJ2-5, with a tentative D call TRBD2 (5 bases). The length of the CDR3 is 14 residues. Trimming removed 0 bases from V and 1 base from J, with 6 bases in between. The CDR3 region is CASSLAGVQETQYF. The CDR3 nucleotides read TGTGCCAGCAGTTTAGCGGGAGTCCAAGAGACCCAGTACTTC.

The sample holds a few counts of this clonotype. The chain joins TRBV12-5 to TRBJ1-5; D may be TRBD1 (6 bases). The CDR3 extends over 14 amino acids. Germline CDR1 and CDR2: LGHNT and FRNRAP. The V end lost 6 bases, the J end lost 4 bases, and 13 bases lay between the germline ends. CDR3 in amino acids: CASGTTGINQPQHF. In DNA, the CDR3 is TGTGCTAGTGGGACAACAGGGATAAATCAGCCCCAGCATTTT. Drawing the rest from reference TRBV12-5 and TRBJ1-5, the complete variable domain is DARVTQTPRHKVTEMGQEVTMRCQPILGHNTVFWYRQTMMQGLELLAYFRNRAPLDDSGMPKDRFSAEMPDATLATLKIQPSEPRDSAVYFCASGTTGINQPQHFGDGTRLSIL.

This clonotype was observed a handful of times. The chain uses TRBV10-3 and TRBJ2-7; TRBD1 matches at 8 bases. Germline V CDR1 and CDR2: ENHRY, SYGVKD. CDR3 length: 13 amino acids. The junction had 0 bases not matched to a gene; V was cut back by 3 bases and J by 2 bases. CDR3 protein: CAISDRGPYEQYF. CDR3 coding DNA: TGTGCCATCAGTGACAGGGGGCCCTACGAGCAGTACTTC.

This clonotype turned up a few times. V gene TRBV27 combines with J gene TRBJ1-5; maybe TRBD1 (6 bases). The CDR3 is made up of 14 amino acids. Germline V CDR1 and CDR2: MNHEY, SMNVEV (reference sequence). With 11 bases removed from V and 7 bases from J, the gap between germline ends came to 21 bases. The CDR3 DNA sequence: TGTGCCGGCGGGGCACAGGGTTTAGGGCAGCCCCAGCATTTT. Translated: CAGGAQGLGQPQHF.

This clonotype was detected ten times or more. The chain has TRBV5-4 and TRBJ2-7; 8 bases align to TRBD1. The ends lost 4 bases at V and 2 bases at J; junction bases unmatched: 8. The CDR3 totals 15 residues. Germline CDR1 reads SGHNT; CDR2 reads YYREEE (reference sequence). In nucleotides, the CDR3 is TGTGCCAGCAGCCCTCGGACAGGGACAGCCTACGAGCAGTACTTC. Its translation: CASSPRTGTAYEQYF.

V usage is TRBV2 and J usage is TRBJ2-1; D is undetermined. V dropped 6 bases and J dropped 5 bases, with 11 bases sitting between them. Looked up from germline, CDR1 is SNHLY and CDR2 is FYNNEI. The CDR3 contains 13 residues. The CDR3: CASSPLGNNEQFF. In DNA form, the CDR3 reads TGTGCCAGCAGCCCACTGGGGAACAATGAGCAGTTCTTC.

This clonotype was seen more than once but under ten times. The chain joins TRBV6-2 or TRBV6-3 to TRBJ1-1; 8 nucleotides agree with TRBD1. V lost 5 bases to trimming and J lost 3 bases; unmatched junction nucleotides: 5. Germline V gene sequence: CDR1 MNHEY, CDR2 SVGEGT. This CDR3 has 14 amino acids. The CDR3 DNA reads as TGTGCCAGCAGTAAGCAGGGGGCCTACACTGAAGCTTTCTTT. The encoded protein is CASSKQGAYTEAFF.

This clonotype was detected many times. The chain recombines TRBV3-1 with TRBJ1-1; a weak D match, TRBD1 (5 bases). The CDR3 extends over 16 amino acids. Germline V gene sequence: CDR1 LGHDT, CDR2 YNNKEL (reference sequence). Deletions cut 0 bases from V and 4 bases from J, with 15 bases between. Written as DNA, the CDR3 is TGTGCCAGCAGCCAAGAGGGGCCGATCCGGAGCACTGAAGCTTTCTTT. It specifies CASSQEGPIRSTEAFF.

This clonotype was found many times. The chain recombines TRBV19 with TRBJ1-5; TRBD1 matches 8 bases. Germline V gives CDR1 LNHDA, CDR2 SQIVND (reference sequence). V lost 3 bases to trimming and J lost 3 bases; unmatched junction nucleotides: 7. The CDR3 runs 16 residues. The CDR3 region is CASSIASRGHNQPQHF. CDR3 DNA sequence: TGTGCCAGTAGTATTGCAAGCAGGGGGCACAATCAGCCCCAGCATTTT.

The genes are TRBV20-1 and TRBJ1-1; D gene uncertain. The CDR3 has 13 amino acids. Trimming took off 2 bases at V and 5 bases at J, with 12 bases between the two ends. Germline V gene lookup returns CDR1 DFQATT and CDR2 SNEGSKA (reference sequence). CDR3 amino acids: CSARLGMWTEAFF. The CDR3 coding sequence is TGCAGTGCTAGACTGGGGATGTGGACTGAAGCTTTCTTT.

The chain is built from TRBV21-1 and TRBJ2-7; the tabulated D call, TRBD2, remains unverified against the DNA. TRBV21-1 is shown as a pseudogene. The CDR3 has 15 amino acids. CDR3 nucleotide sequence: TGTGCCAGCAGCGACCCTAGCGGGAGTTTGCACGAGCAGTACTTC. This gives the protein CASSDPSGSLHEQYF.

This clonotype appeared a few times. The rearrangement uses TRBV6-6 and TRBJ2-1, with 7 bases identical to TRBD2. The CDR3 runs to 15 residues. Germline loops: CDR1 MNHNY, CDR2 SVGAGI (reference sequence). V dropped 4 bases and J dropped 9; count of bases not matched to a gene: 12. The CDR3, as DNA: TGTGCCAGCAGTTTGGGGGGGTCCGGCCATGGTGAGCAGTTCTTC. Amino acid sequence: CASSLGGSGHGEQFF.

Worth noting for this clonotype: At one end the junction does not follow the germline gene, possibly because of a read error. J is TRBJ1-3 and V is TRBV7-9; D gene uncertain. Germline assignment: CDR1 SEHNR and CDR2 FQNEAQ (reference sequence). The CDR3 contains 16 residues. This CDR3 reads CAISSTGTQAGNTIYF. CDR3 DNA: TGTGCCATCAGCTCGACCGGAACCCAAGCAGGAAACACCATATATTTT.

This clonotype was seen more than once but under ten times. The chain employs TRBV19 and TRBJ2-7; TRBD1 aligns across 8 bases. Germline V gene data show CDR1 as LNHDA and CDR2 as SQIVND (reference sequence). The CDR3 length is 17 residues. V gave up 3 bases and J gave up 0 bases; unmatched junction bases: 10. Written as DNA, the CDR3 is TGTGCCAGTAGTATGTCGTCAGGGGGCTACCTCTCCTACGAGCAGTACTTC. This gives the protein CASSMSSGGYLSYEQYF.

This clonotype turned up a few times. This chain connects TRBV7-9 to TRBJ1-4, with D uncertain. Germline loops: CDR1 SEHNR, CDR2 FQNEAQ (reference sequence). The germline V and J ends were trimmed by 5 bases and 8 bases, with 9 bases remaining between them. CDR3 length equals 12 residues. For the CDR3, the DNA is TGTGCCAGCAGCAGAGTGGGAGAAAAACTGTTTTTT. The encoded protein is CASSRVGEKLFF.

The CDR3 here is CATSDFPRDKQETQYF. CDR3 nucleotide sequence: TGTGCCACCAGTGATTTCCCGAGGGACAAGCAAGAGACCCAGTACTTC. V is TRBV24-1 and J is TRBJ2-5, with D maybe TRBD1 (6 bases). Between the trimmed V and J ends, which lost 1 base and 2 bases, there was a span of 13 bases. The CDR3 totals 16 residues. Germline CDR1 KGHDR, CDR2 SFDVKD.

This clonotype was detected ten times or more. The chain joins TRBV7-6 to TRBJ2-3; D gene uncertain. This CDR3 is 15 amino acids long. Germline V CDR1 and CDR2: SGHVS, FNYEAQ. V shed 3 bases and J shed 2 bases, with 12 bases lying between them. For the CDR3, the DNA is TGTGCCAGCAGCTTTGGTCCTGGGGTCACAGATACGCAGTATTTT. Amino acid sequence: CASSFGPGVTDTQYF.

The chain recombines TRBV12-3 or TRBV12-4 with TRBJ1-5; no clear D gene. The CDR3 consists of 14 residues. V was cut by 3 bases and J by 0 bases, with 6 bases left in between. This CDR3 is CASSFSDSNQPQHF. CDR3 nucleotide sequence: TGTGCCAGCAGTTTTTCTGATAGCAATCAGCCCCAGCATTTT.

This clonotype was seen many times. This chain joins TRBV5-4 and TRBJ1-1; D gene ambiguous. The CDR3 runs 14 residues. Between the trimmed V and J ends, which lost 1 base and 2 bases, there was a span of 9 bases. Germline V lookup: CDR1 SGHNT, CDR2 YYREEE (reference sequence). The chain's CDR3 is CASSLWGANTEAFF. In DNA, the CDR3 is TGTGCCAGCAGCTTGTGGGGAGCTAACACTGAAGCTTTCTTT.

This clonotype was detected ten times or more. V gene TRBV7-9 combines with J gene TRBJ2-2, with a possible D match to TRBD1 (5 bases). Germline CDR1 and CDR2: SEHNR and FQNEAQ (reference sequence). With 5 bases removed from V and 1 base from J, the gap between germline ends came to 14 bases. The length of the CDR3 is 16 residues. The CDR3 sequence: CASSHPITGNTGELFF. In nucleotides, the CDR3 is TGTGCCAGCAGCCACCCGATAACAGGGAACACCGGGGAGCTGTTTTTT.